This TCR beta chain was obtained from a study of shared clonotypes between healthy human individuals. The study, taken as a whole, reports: A few donors had approximately 4.6% of their naive CD4 clonotypes in common. Among donors, the sharing of clonotypes was expected to be influenced by sequencing depth. Sampling included only blood; tissue repertoires likely differ.

Nashville, Tennessee was home to all donors, who were Caucasian adults. As for this clone: What it recognizes is unknown.

Some clones are missing from TCRdb's copy, which holds only in-frame ones; the method was immunoSEQ multiplex PCR. The data show roughly 700,000 clones, with around 67% seen just once and about 1.8% held by the top ten. Unmatched junction bases numbered 5, after V lost 4 bases and J lost 0 bases. This CDR3 has 15 residues. Germline V gene lookup returns CDR1 SGHRS and CDR2 YFSETQ. The rearrangement uses TRBV5-1 and TRBJ2-5; 8 nucleotides match TRBD2. This TCR derives from a woman aged 30 to 39 in good health. The sample was memory CD4+ T cells sorted from blood. Specified subset: CD45RA-negative fraction. CDR3 nucleotide sequence: TGCGCCAGCAGCCCTACTAGCGGACACCAAGAGACCCAGTACTTC. This encodes CASSPTSGHQETQYF.